Presented here are 20 T cell receptor beta chains from one specimen sequenced in a study of T cells after yellow fever vaccination. One entry per CDR3 protein, called by TCRdb with MiXCR from the 5' RACE reads. Of 250,000 or so distinct CDR3 sequences in the sample, more than 6.5% were seen once. Material: CD4+ T cells sorted from PBMCs, obtained on the day of the yellow fever booster vaccination. The source of these receptors is a man aged 30 to 39 who received the YFV17D yellow fever vaccine.

The chain has TRBV5-5 and TRBJ2-7; 8 positions agree with TRBD2. The germline V gene encodes CDR1 SGHKS and CDR2 YYEKEE (reference sequence). V trimming: 4 bases; J trimming: 3 bases; junction bases outside the gene matches: 6. The CDR3 has 14 residues. The CDR3 protein is CASSREGTSYEQYF. CDR3 nucleotide sequence: TGTGCCAGCAGCCGAGAAGGGACTAGCTACGAGCAGTACTTC.

This clonotype was observed at least ten times. The chain carries TRBV29-1 and TRBJ2-3; no clear D gene. The CDR3 extends over 15 amino acids. Germline lookup yields CDR1 SQVTM and CDR2 ANQGSEA. Trimming shortened V by 7 bases and J by 0 bases, and 17 bases separated the two germline ends. The DNA of the CDR3 is TGCAGCGCCTCGCCGGTCGCGCCTAGCACAGATACGCAGTATTTT. Protein product: CSASPVAPSTDTQYF.

The sample holds a few counts of this clonotype. This sequence joins TRBV15 and TRBJ2-2, with TRBD2 identical over 10 bases. Germline V CDR1 and CDR2: LNHNV, YYDKDF (reference sequence). J lost 6 bases, V lost 2 bases, and 6 bases had no gene match. The CDR3 is 16 residues long. The CDR3 here is CATSRSSGSKAGELFF. The CDR3, as DNA: TGTGCCACCAGCAGATCTAGCGGGAGTAAGGCCGGGGAGCTGTTTTTT.

V and J are TRBV9 and TRBJ2-3; 8 nucleotides match TRBD1. The length of the CDR3 is 13 residues. Looked up from germline, CDR1 is SGDLS and CDR2 is YYNGEE. V shed 4 bases and J 6 bases; nucleotides not matched to a gene: 4. Here the CDR3 reads CASSTQGADTQYF. As DNA, the CDR3 is TGTGCCAGCAGCACCCAGGGGGCGGATACGCAGTATTTT. Full variable domain (missing parts from reference TRBV9 and TRBJ2-3): DSGVTQTPKHLITATGQRVTLRCSPRSGDLSVYWYQQSLDQGLQFLIQYYNGEERAKGNILERFSAQQFPDLHSELNLSSLELGDSALYFCASSTQGADTQYFGPGTRLTVL.

J is TRBJ2-7 and V is TRBV5-5; tentative D call: TRBD2 (5 bases). This CDR3 has 13 amino acids. Germline V CDR1 and CDR2: SGHKS, YYEKEE (reference sequence). Deletions cut 4 bases from V and 2 bases from J, with 10 bases between. The CDR3 reads CASSRGLPYEQYF. As DNA, the CDR3 is TGTGCCAGCAGCCGAGGACTCCCCTACGAGCAGTACTTC.

The chain joins TRBV20-1 to TRBJ2-7; possibly TRBD1 for D (5 bases). The CDR3 has 15 amino acids. Trimming took off 0 bases at V and 1 base at J, with 13 bases between the two ends. CDR1 is DFQATT and CDR2 is SNEGSKA in the germline V gene (reference sequence). Written as DNA, the CDR3 is TGCAGTGCTAGAGATCTTATGGACAATTCCTACGAGCAGTACTTC. This codes for CSARDLMDNSYEQYF.

In this sample, this clonotype turned up a few times. DNA for the CDR3: TGTGCCTGGACCCGCACGGGAGGGCCCAATGAGCAGTTCTTC. Encoded protein: CAWTRTGGPNEQFF. The J gene is TRBJ2-1, the V gene TRBV30; 8 bases are shared with TRBD2. With V trimmed by 4 bases and J by 6 bases, 8 bases remained unmatched. Germline V gene lookup returns CDR1 GTSNPN and CDR2 SVGIG (reference sequence). This CDR3 spans 14 amino acids.

In DNA form, the CDR3 reads TGTGCCAGCAGCCAAGGCGCCGGGGAGCTGTTTTTT. Translated, it gives CASSQGAGELFF. This chain joins TRBV12-3 or TRBV12-4 and TRBJ2-2; no clear D gene. The CDR3 has 12 amino acids. Between the trimmed V and J ends, which lost 6 bases and 6 bases, there was a span of 8 bases.

This clonotype has at least ten counts. The rearrangement uses TRBV20-1 and TRBJ2-5; D possibly matches TRBD1 or TRBD2 (6 bases each). Looked up from germline, CDR1 is DFQATT and CDR2 is SNEGSKA (reference sequence). The CDR3 is 15 residues long. V lost 5 bases to trimming and J lost 1 base, with 17 bases between them. CDR3 loop: CSAPRGGGGQETQYF. The CDR3 DNA is TGCAGTGCTCCTCGAGGAGGGGGAGGCCAAGAGACCCAGTACTTC.

At least ten counts were recorded for this clonotype. The V gene is TRBV6-5, the J gene TRBJ1-3; D unclear. CDR3 length: 15 amino acids. CDR1 and CDR2 from the germline V gene are MNHEY and SVGAGI. The V end was cut by 2 bases, the J end by 4 bases, with 12 bases between. CDR3 DNA sequence: TGTGCCAGCAGTTACAGTCAGGCCTCAGGAAACACCATATATTTT. Its translation: CASSYSQASGNTIYF.

This chain uses TRBV29-1 with TRBJ2-3; 9 bases agree with TRBD1. Germline CDR1 reads SQVTM; CDR2 reads ANQGSEA. The CDR3 consists of 14 residues. The V gene end was trimmed by 7 bases and the J gene end by 0 bases; junction bases not matched to a gene: 5. CDR3 in amino acids: CSGRQGGSTDTQYF. DNA of the CDR3: TGCAGCGGGCGACAGGGGGGGAGCACAGATACGCAGTATTTT.

The CDR3 loop reads CASSSRQGANYGYTF. The CDR3 coding sequence is TGCGCCAGCAGCTCTAGACAGGGAGCTAACTATGGCTACACCTTC. The V call is TRBV5-1, the J call TRBJ1-2; 7 bases agree with TRBD1. Trimming took 3 bases from V and 0 from J; bases not matched to a gene: 5. Germline V CDR1 and CDR2: SGHRS, YFSETQ. This CDR3 comprises 15 residues.

V is TRBV7-2 and J is TRBJ2-7; 8 nucleotides agree with TRBD2. CDR1 and CDR2 from the germline V gene are SGHTA and FQGNSA. There are 15 residues in the CDR3. V gave up 1 base and J gave up 5 bases; unmatched junction bases: 7. This chain's CDR3 is CASSLVSLAGDEQYF. In DNA form, the CDR3 reads TGTGCCAGCAGCTTAGTTTCCCTAGCGGGCGACGAGCAGTACTTC.

This clonotype occurred many times. The chain uses TRBV29-1 and TRBJ2-1, with D hard to call. Trimming took 4 bases from V and 9 from J, leaving 16 bases between them. Germline CDR1 SQVTM, CDR2 ANQGSEA. This CDR3 has 13 residues. The CDR3 loop is CSVAAALVVEQFF. The CDR3 nucleotides read TGCAGCGTTGCGGCGGCTCTCGTGGTTGAGCAGTTCTTC.

This clonotype was detected only a few times. The CDR3 region is CATSRASGKETQYF. The CDR3 DNA reads as TGTGCCACCAGCAGAGCTTCTGGGAAAGAGACCCAGTACTTC. The chain has TRBV15 and TRBJ2-5; no reliable D call. Germline lookup yields CDR1 LNHNV and CDR2 YYDKDF (reference sequence). The CDR3 spans 14 residues. V dropped 1 base and J dropped 3 bases, with 9 bases sitting between them.

This clonotype appeared many times. The chain carries TRBV15 and TRBJ2-7, with 8 bases identical to TRBD2. Germline-derived CDR1 and CDR2 are LNHNV and YYDKDF (reference sequence). The CDR3 contains 16 residues. The ends lost 2 bases at V and 2 bases at J; junction bases unmatched: 8. As DNA, the CDR3 is TGTGCCACCAGCAGATATGCGGGGGGCCTTACCTACGAGCAGTACTTC. Translation: CATSRYAGGLTYEQYF. The complete variable domain, with remaining parts taken from reference TRBV15 and TRBJ2-7, reads DAMVIQNPRYQVTQFGKPVTLSCSQTLNHNVMYWYQQKSSQAPKLLFHYYDKDFNNEADTPDNFQSRRPNTSFCFLDIRSPGLGDTAMYLCATSRYAGGLTYEQYFGPGTRLTVT.

V and J are TRBV30 and TRBJ2-3; 7 bases align to TRBD2. V was clipped by 4 bases and J by 1 base; unmatched bases: 5. The CDR3 is 14 residues long. Germline V CDR1 and CDR2: GTSNPN, SVGIG (reference sequence). The CDR3 DNA follows: TGTGCCTGGATACGGCTAGCGGGCACAGATACGCAGTATTTT. Protein sequence: CAWIRLAGTDTQYF.

The rearrangement uses TRBV7-2 and TRBJ2-3, with 10 bases aligning to TRBD2. From germline, CDR1 is SGHTA and CDR2 FQGNSA. The CDR3 runs to 17 residues. Trimming removed 5 bases from V and 0 bases from J; junction bases left unmatched: 8. Here the CDR3 reads CASSPRAGGPSTDTQYF. The CDR3 DNA reads TGTGCCAGCAGCCCCCGAGCGGGAGGGCCGAGCACAGATACGCAGTATTTT.

This clonotype was detected many times. This rearrangement joins TRBV20-1 to TRBJ2-3; D call uncertain. The CDR3 loop spans 11 amino acids. Germline CDR1 reads DFQATT; CDR2 reads SNEGSKA (reference sequence). V shed 0 bases and J shed 9 bases, with 7 bases lying between them. The CDR3 spells CSARDLATQYF. The CDR3 DNA reads as TGCAGTGCTAGAGATTTGGCAACGCAGTATTTT.

Regarding this clonotype: Being one base from a much bigger clone, this may be a read error. The chain combines TRBV6-2 or TRBV6-3 with TRBJ2-7, with D hard to call. CDR1 MNHEY and CDR2 SVGEGT come from the germline V gene. The CDR3 is made up of 18 amino acids. DNA for the CDR3: TGTGCCCGCAGTTACTCGACGCGCGGTGGTGGGGACTCCTACGAGCAGTACTTC. Translation gives CARSYSTRGGGDSYEQYF.